This passage covers 8 T cell receptor beta chains from one sample sequenced in a study of T cell responses to AZD1222 COVID-19 vaccine. The data were produced by immunoSEQ multiplex PCR, yet TCRdb's version contains in-frame clones alone and is incomplete. The sample has roughly 120,000 clones; 90% are singletons. Sequenced material: peripheral blood, taken 28 days after the second dose of the MenACWY control vaccine. All receptors come from an adult who received the MenACWY meningococcal vaccine as a control.

The chain carries TRBV14 and TRBJ2-2, with D maybe TRBD1 (5 bases). The CDR3 covers 15 residues. Germline V gene data show CDR1 as SGHDN and CDR2 as FVKESK. The V end lost 5 bases, the J end lost 6 bases, and 16 bases lay between the germline ends. CDR3 sequence: CASSSIVGPPGELFF. The CDR3 DNA is TGTGCCAGCAGCTCTATAGTGGGGCCCCCCGGGGAGCTGTTTTTT.

In this sample, this clone turned up a few times. This chain links TRBV27 with TRBJ1-5, with unresolved D. This CDR3 comprises 15 residues. Germline loops: CDR1 MNHEY, CDR2 SMNVEV (reference sequence). Trimming removed 2 bases at V and 2 bases at J, with 10 bases between. In DNA form, the CDR3 reads TGTGCCAGCAGTTTAATGTCCCAAGGCAATCAGCCCCAGCATTTT. It specifies CASSLMSQGNQPQHF.

This clone was counted between two and nine times. The chain recombines TRBV19 with TRBJ1-6; TRBD1 agrees at 8 bases. CDR3 length equals 15 residues. V shed 6 bases and J 10 bases; nucleotides not matched to a gene: 11. The germline gives CDR1 LNHDA, CDR2 SQIVND (reference sequence). The CDR3, as DNA: TGTGCCAGTAGCCCCGGGACAGGTTTTTCCTCACCCCTCCACTTT. Translating gives CASSPGTGFSSPLHF.

The chain has TRBV2 and TRBJ2-7; 10 bases fit TRBD1. CDR1 and CDR2 from the germline V gene are SNHLY and FYNNEI. J lost 7 bases, V lost 5 bases, and 2 bases had no gene match. This CDR3 comprises 12 residues. CDR3 coding DNA: TGTGCCAGCAGTCGGACAGGGGGAGAGCAGTACGTC. It encodes CASSRTGGEQYV.

CDR3 DNA sequence: TGTGCCTGGACAGGGGCTATTTACGAGCAGTACGTC. It translates to CAWTGAIYEQYV. The chain links TRBV30 to TRBJ2-7, with D perhaps TRBD1 (6 bases). Trimming removed 4 bases at V and 4 bases at J, with 11 bases between. This CDR3 region has 12 residues. CDR1 is GTSNPN and CDR2 is SVGIG in the germline V gene (reference sequence).

V and J are TRBV19 and TRBJ1-6; 7 bases are a match to TRBD1. V shed 8 bases, J shed 10 bases, and the junction held 20 bases outside the gene matches. Germline loops: CDR1 LNHDA, CDR2 SQIVND (reference sequence). The CDR3 contains 17 residues. This CDR3 reads CASAPLASTGLGSPLHF. As DNA, the CDR3 is TGTGCCAGTGCGCCCTTGGCGTCGACAGGGTTAGGGTCACCCCTCCACTTT.

The gene calls are TRBV5-6 and TRBJ2-7; D possibly corresponds to TRBD2 (6 bases). The V end was cut by 4 bases, the J end by 2 bases, with 16 bases between. The CDR3 is 15 amino acids. Germline values: CDR1 SGHDT, CDR2 YYEEEE. CDR3 protein: CASSLGGLWAYEQYF. The CDR3 nucleotides read TGTGCCAGCAGCCTCGGGGGACTTTGGGCCTACGAGCAGTACTTC.

The rearrangement links TRBV5-6 to TRBJ2-3; 11 bases map to TRBD2. V gave up 1 base and J gave up 6 bases; unmatched junction bases: 1. The germline V gene has CDR1 SGHDT and CDR2 YYEEEE. The CDR3 is 14 residues long. CDR3 residues: CASSLIAGGDTQYF. The CDR3 nucleotides are TGTGCCAGCAGCTTGATAGCGGGAGGGGATACGCAGTATTTT.